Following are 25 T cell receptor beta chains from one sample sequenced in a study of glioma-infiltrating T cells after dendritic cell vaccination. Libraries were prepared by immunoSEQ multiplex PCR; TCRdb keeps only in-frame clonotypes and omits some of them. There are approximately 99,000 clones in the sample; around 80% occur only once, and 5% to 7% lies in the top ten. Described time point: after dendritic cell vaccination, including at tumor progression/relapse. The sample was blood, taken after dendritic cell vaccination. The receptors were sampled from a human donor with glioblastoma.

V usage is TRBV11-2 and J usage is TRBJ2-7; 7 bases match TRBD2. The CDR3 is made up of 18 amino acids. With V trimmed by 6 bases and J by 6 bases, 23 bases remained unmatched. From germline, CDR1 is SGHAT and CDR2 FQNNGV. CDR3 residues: CASSPGGRAGASSGEQYF. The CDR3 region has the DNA TGTGCCAGCAGTCCGGGGGGTAGGGCGGGAGCTTCCTCGGGCGAGCAGTACTTC.

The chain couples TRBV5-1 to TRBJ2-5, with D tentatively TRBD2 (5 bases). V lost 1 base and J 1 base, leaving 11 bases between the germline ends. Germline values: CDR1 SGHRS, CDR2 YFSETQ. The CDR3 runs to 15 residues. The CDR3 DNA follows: TGCGCCAGCAGCTTGAACCGCGGGCCCCAAGAGACCCAGTACTTC. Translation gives CASSLNRGPQETQYF.

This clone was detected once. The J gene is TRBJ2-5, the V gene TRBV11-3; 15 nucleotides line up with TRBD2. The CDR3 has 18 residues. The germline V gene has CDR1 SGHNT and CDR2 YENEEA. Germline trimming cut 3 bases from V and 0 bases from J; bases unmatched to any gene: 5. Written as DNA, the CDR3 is TGTGCCAGCAGCTTGGGGACTAGCGGGGGGCAGTACCAAGAGACCCAGTACTTC. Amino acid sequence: CASSLGTSGGQYQETQYF.

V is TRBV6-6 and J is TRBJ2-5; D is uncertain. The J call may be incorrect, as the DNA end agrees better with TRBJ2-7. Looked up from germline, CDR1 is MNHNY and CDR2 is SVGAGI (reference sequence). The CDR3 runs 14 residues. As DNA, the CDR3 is TGTGCCAGCAGCAATAGAGGCGGCTCCTACGAGCAGTACTTC. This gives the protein CASSNRGGSYEQYF.

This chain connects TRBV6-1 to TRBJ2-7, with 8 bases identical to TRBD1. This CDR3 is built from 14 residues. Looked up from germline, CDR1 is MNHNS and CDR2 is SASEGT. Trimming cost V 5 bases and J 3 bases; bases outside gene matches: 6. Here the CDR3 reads CASSRTGIHYEQYF. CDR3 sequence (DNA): TGTGCCAGCAGTAGGACAGGGATTCACTACGAGCAGTACTTC.

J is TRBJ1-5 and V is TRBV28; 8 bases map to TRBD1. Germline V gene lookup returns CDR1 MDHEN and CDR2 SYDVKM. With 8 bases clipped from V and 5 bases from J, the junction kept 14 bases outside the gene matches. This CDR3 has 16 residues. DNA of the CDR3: TGTGCCAGCGGAGCATCCGGGACAGGCAACTATCAGCCCCAGCATTTT. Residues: CASGASGTGNYQPQHF. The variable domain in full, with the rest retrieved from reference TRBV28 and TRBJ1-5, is DVKVTQSSRYLVKRTGEKVFLECVQDMDHENMFWYRQDPGLGLRLIYFSYDVKMKEKGDIPEGYSVSREKKERFSLILESASTNQTSMYLCASGASGTGNYQPQHFGDGTRLSIL.

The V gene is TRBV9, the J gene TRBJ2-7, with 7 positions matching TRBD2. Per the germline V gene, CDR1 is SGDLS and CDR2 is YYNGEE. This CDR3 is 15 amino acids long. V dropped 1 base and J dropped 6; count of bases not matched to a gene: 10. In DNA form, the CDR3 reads TGTGCCAGCAGCGTATGGGGGGAGGGCCCTATCGAGCAGTACTTC. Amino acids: CASSVWGEGPIEQYF.

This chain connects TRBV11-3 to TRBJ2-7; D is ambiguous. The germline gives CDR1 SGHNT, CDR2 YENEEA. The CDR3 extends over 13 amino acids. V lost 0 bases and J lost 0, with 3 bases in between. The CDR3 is CASSLDISYEQYF. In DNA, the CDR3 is TGTGCCAGCAGCTTAGATATCTCCTACGAGCAGTACTTC.

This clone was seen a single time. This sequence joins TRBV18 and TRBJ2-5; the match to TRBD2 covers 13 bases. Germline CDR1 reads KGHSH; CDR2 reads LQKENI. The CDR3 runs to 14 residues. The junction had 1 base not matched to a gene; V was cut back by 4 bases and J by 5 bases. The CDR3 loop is CASSQGLAGETQYF. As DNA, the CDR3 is TGTGCCAGCTCACAGGGACTAGCGGGGGAGACCCAGTACTTC.

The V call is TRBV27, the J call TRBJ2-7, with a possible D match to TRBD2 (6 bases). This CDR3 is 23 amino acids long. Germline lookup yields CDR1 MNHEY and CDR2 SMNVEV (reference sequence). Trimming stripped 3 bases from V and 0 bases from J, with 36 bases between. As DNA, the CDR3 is TGTGCCAGCAGTTTCCAGTGGGCCCATCCGCTAGCGCCTCCTCCTACCTCCTCCTACGAGCAGTACTTC. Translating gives CASSFQWAHPLAPPPTSSYEQYF.

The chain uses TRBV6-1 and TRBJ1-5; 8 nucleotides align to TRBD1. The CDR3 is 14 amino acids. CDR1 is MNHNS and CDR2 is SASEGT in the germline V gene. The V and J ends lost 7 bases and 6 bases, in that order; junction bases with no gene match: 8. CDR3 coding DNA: TGTGCCAGCAACCAGCCAGGGGGCGTTCAGCCCCAGCATTTT. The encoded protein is CASNQPGGVQPQHF.

For the CDR3, the DNA is TGTGCCTGGAGTAGGGGGGGGTCGTCCCACAATGAGCAGTTCTTC. It translates to CAWSRGGSSHNEQFF. The V and J genes are TRBV30 and TRBJ2-1; maybe TRBD2 (7 bases). The CDR3 length is 15 residues. V dropped 2 bases and J dropped 5 bases, with 16 bases sitting between them. CDR1 and CDR2 from the germline V gene are GTSNPN and SVGIG (reference sequence).

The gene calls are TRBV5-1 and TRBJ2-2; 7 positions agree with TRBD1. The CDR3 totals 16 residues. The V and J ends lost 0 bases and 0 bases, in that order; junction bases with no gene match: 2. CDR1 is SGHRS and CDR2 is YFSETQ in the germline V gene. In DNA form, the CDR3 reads TGCGCCAGCAGCTTGGGACAGGGCGCGAACACCGGGGAGCTGTTTTTT. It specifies CASSLGQGANTGELFF.

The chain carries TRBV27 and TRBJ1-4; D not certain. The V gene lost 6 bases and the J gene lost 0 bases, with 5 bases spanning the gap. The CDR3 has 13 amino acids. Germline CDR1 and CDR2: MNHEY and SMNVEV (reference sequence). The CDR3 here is CASSPATNEKLFF. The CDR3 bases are TGTGCCAGCAGCCCAGCAACTAATGAAAAACTGTTTTTT.

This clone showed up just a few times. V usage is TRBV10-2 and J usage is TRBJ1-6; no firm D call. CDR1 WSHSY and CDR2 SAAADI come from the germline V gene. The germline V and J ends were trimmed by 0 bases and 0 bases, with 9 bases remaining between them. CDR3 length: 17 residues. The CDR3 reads CASSESLGSSYNSPLHF. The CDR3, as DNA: TGCGCCAGCAGTGAGTCTCTGGGGAGCTCCTATAATTCACCCCTCCACTTT.

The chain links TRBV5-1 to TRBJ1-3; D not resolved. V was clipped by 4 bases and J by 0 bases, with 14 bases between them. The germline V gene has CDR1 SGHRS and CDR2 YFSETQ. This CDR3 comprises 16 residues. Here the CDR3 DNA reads TGCGCCAGCAGCCCTTTCGGCGGCTTCTCTGGAAACACCATATATTTT. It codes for CASSPFGGFSGNTIYF. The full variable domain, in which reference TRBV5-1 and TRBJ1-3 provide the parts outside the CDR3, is KAGVTQTPRYLIKTRGQQVTLSCSPISGHRSVSWYQQTPGQGLQFLFEYFSETQRNKGNFPGRFSGRQFSNSRSEMNVSTLELGDSALYLCASSPFGGFSGNTIYFGEGSWLTVV.

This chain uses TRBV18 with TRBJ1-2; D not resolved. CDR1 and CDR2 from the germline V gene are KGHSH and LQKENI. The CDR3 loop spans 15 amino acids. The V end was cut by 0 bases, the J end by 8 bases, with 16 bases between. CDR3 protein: CASSPPMTWTSGYTF. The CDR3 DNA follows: TGTGCCAGCTCACCACCGATGACCTGGACTAGCGGCTACACCTTC.

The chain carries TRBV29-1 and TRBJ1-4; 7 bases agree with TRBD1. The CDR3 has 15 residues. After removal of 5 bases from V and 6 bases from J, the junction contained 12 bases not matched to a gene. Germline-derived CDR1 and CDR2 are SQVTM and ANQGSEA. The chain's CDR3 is CSVSDRDLEYEKLFF. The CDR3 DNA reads TGCAGCGTTTCTGACAGGGATCTGGAGTATGAAAAACTGTTTTTT.

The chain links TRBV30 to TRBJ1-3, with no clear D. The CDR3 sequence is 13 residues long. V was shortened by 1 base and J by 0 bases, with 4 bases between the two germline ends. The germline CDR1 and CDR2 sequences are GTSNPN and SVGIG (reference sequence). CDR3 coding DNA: TGTGCCTGGAGTGGACTCTCTGGAAACACCATATATTTT. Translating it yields CAWSGLSGNTIYF.

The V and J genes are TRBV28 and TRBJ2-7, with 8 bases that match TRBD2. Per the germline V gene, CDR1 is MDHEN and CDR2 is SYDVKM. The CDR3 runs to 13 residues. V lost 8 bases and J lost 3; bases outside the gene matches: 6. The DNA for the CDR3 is TGTGCCAGCGCCTCCGGGGGGGGCTACGAGCAGTACTTC. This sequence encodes CASASGGGYEQYF. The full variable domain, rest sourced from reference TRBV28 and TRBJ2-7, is DVKVTQSSRYLVKRTGEKVFLECVQDMDHENMFWYRQDPGLGLRLIYFSYDVKMKEKGDIPEGYSVSREKKERFSLILESASTNQTSMYLCASASGGGYEQYFGPGTRLTVT.

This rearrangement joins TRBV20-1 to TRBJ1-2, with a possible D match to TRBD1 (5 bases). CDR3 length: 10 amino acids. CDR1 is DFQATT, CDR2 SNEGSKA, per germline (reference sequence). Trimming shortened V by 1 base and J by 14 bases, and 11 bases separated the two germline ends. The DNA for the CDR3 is TGCAGTGCTAGAGGGGGGGAGGGGACCTTC. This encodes CSARGGEGTF.

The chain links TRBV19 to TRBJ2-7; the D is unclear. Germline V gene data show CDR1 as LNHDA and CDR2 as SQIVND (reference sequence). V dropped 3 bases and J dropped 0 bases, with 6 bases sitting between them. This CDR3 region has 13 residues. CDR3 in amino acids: CASSMGNSYEQYF. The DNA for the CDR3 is TGTGCCAGTAGTATGGGCAACTCCTACGAGCAGTACTTC.

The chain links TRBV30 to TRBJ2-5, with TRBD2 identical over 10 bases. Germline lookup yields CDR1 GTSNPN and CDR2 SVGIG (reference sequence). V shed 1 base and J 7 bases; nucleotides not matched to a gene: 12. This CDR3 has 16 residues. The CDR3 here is CAWSEGLGLATPTQYF. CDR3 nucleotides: TGTGCCTGGAGTGAGGGTTTGGGACTAGCGACTCCGACCCAGTACTTC.

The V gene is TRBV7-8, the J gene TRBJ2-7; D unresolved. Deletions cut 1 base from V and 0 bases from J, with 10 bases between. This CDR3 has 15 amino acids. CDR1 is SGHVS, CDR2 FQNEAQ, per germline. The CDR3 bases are TGTGCCAGCAGCTTAGTGGCTCCACCCTCCTACGAGCAGTACTTC. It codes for CASSLVAPPSYEQYF.

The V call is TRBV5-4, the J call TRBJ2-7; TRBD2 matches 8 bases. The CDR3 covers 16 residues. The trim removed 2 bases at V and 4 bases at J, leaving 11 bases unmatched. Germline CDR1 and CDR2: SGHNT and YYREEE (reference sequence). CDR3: CASSFAGGASGYEQYF. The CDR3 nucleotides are TGTGCCAGCAGCTTCGCCGGGGGGGCTAGCGGGTACGAGCAGTACTTC. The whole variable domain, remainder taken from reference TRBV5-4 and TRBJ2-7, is ETGVTQSPTHLIKTRGQQVTLRCSSQSGHNTVSWYQQALGQGPQFIFQYYREEENGRGNFPPRFSGLQFPNYSSELNVNALELDDSALYLCASSFAGGASGYEQYFGPGTRLTVT.